The 17 T cell receptor beta chains listed next were all sequenced from one sample in a study of blood T cell repertoires in COVID-19. TCRdb keeps only in-frame clones here, not all; method: immunoSEQ multiplex PCR. Here the sample spans around 180,000 clones, about 87% being singletons. The sample taken for sequencing was peripheral blood. These receptors all come from a man in his 60s with acute or convalescent COVID-19.

This chain joins TRBV27 and TRBJ1-5, with D hard to call. CDR1 MNHEY and CDR2 SMNVEV come from the germline V gene (reference sequence). V shed 4 bases and J shed 7 bases, with 14 bases lying between them. This CDR3 spans 14 amino acids. The CDR3 is CASSSLGGIQPQHF. Written as DNA, the CDR3 is TGTGCCAGCAGTTCCCTGGGAGGGATCCAGCCCCAGCATTTT.

J is TRBJ2-2 and V is TRBV27, with 12 bases lining up with TRBD1. This CDR3 has 15 residues. Trimming cost V 9 bases and J 6 bases; bases outside gene matches: 8. Germline CDR1 is MNHEY and CDR2 is SMNVEV (reference sequence). CDR3 sequence (DNA): TGTGCCAGTCCTCGGGGACAGGGGGCATCCGGGGAGCTGTTTTTT. It is translated as CASPRGQGASGELFF.

The chain uses TRBV7-8 and TRBJ2-7, with 8 positions matching TRBD2. J gave up 3 bases and V 1 base, and 5 bases lay outside the gene matches. Germline CDR1 and CDR2: SGHVS and FQNEAQ. The CDR3 has 15 amino acids. The CDR3 protein is CASSLEAGGHYEQYF. In DNA form, the CDR3 reads TGTGCCAGCAGCTTAGAGGCGGGAGGACACTACGAGCAGTACTTC. The whole variable domain, filled in from reference TRBV7-8 and TRBJ2-7, reads GAGVSQSPRYKVAKRGQDVALRCDPISGHVSLFWYQQALGQGPEFLTYFQNEAQLDKSGLPSDRFFAERPEGSVSTLKIQRTQQEDSAVYLCASSLEAGGHYEQYFGPGTRLTVT.

The CDR3 sequence: CAITSRQGNTEAFF. In DNA, the CDR3 is TGTGCCATCACCTCCCGACAGGGGAACACTGAAGCTTTCTTT. The V call is TRBV10-3, the J call TRBJ1-1; 7 nucleotides match TRBD1. Trimming at V came to 7 bases and at J to 1 base, leaving 6 bases not matched to a gene. This CDR3 is 14 amino acids long. Germline assignment: CDR1 ENHRY and CDR2 SYGVKD.

The rearrangement links TRBV27 to TRBJ2-7, with TRBD2 matching over 7 bases. The CDR3 contains 14 residues. CDR1 is MNHEY and CDR2 is SMNVEV in the germline V gene (reference sequence). Unmatched junction bases numbered 8, after V lost 3 bases and J lost 6 bases. CDR3 nucleotides: TGTGCCAGCAGTTTTAGGCGGGAGAGTTTCGAGCAGTACTTC. Translation gives CASSFRRESFEQYF.

V and J are TRBV19 and TRBJ1-5; TRBD1 is a possible D gene (5 bases). CDR1 LNHDA and CDR2 SQIVND come from the germline V gene (reference sequence). The CDR3 extends over 15 amino acids. Trimming removed 5 bases at V and 5 bases at J, with 16 bases between. The CDR3 protein is CASSGGSGGDQPQHF. The CDR3 DNA is TGTGCCAGTAGTGGTGGTTCGGGGGGGGATCAGCCCCAGCATTTT.

The J gene is TRBJ2-7, the V gene TRBV2, with D perhaps TRBD1 or TRBD2 (5 bases each). Germline CDR1 and CDR2: SNHLY and FYNNEI. CDR3 length: 14 amino acids. V was pared by 10 bases and J by 0 bases, with 16 bases between. Here the CDR3 DNA reads TGTGCCACCAGGGACGGGATGAGCTCCTACGAGCAGTACTTC. This sequence encodes CATRDGMSSYEQYF.

The chain combines TRBV18 with TRBJ2-7; maybe TRBD1 (5 bases). The CDR3 is 15 residues long. Germline V lookup: CDR1 KGHSH, CDR2 LQKENI. The CDR3 loop reads CASSPQLGASHEQYV. CDR3 in DNA: TGTGCCAGCTCACCGCAACTTGGGGCCTCCCACGAGCAGTACGTC.

Only a few counts were recorded for this clone. The J gene is TRBJ1-1, the V gene TRBV2; tentative D call: TRBD1 (6 bases). The V and J ends lost 7 bases and 5 bases respectively, with 17 bases between them. CDR3 length equals 14 residues. CDR1 and CDR2 from the germline V gene are SNHLY and FYNNEI. This chain's CDR3 is CASISRGVRTEAFF. CDR3 in DNA: TGTGCCAGCATTAGCAGGGGTGTTAGGACTGAAGCTTTCTTT.

This chain links TRBV2 with TRBJ1-1; D unclear. V lost 1 base, J lost 7 bases, and 7 bases lay in between. From germline, CDR1 is SNHLY and CDR2 FYNNEI. CDR3 length: 12 residues. CDR3 loop: CASSEGQIEAFF. In DNA form, the CDR3 reads TGTGCCAGCAGTGAAGGACAAATTGAAGCTTTCTTT.

The chain links TRBV7-3 to TRBJ1-6, with D maybe TRBD1 (6 bases). Germline loops: CDR1 SGHTA, CDR2 FQGTGA. The CDR3 loop spans 14 amino acids. V lost 1 base to trimming and J lost 10 bases, with 11 bases between them. The chain's CDR3 is CASSLRGPESPLHF. CDR3 bases: TGTGCCAGCAGCTTAAGGGGGCCTGAGTCACCCCTCCACTTT.

The rearrangement joins TRBV9 to TRBJ2-3; maybe TRBD2 (6 bases). This CDR3 has 19 amino acids. V dropped 4 bases and J dropped 2 bases, with 26 bases sitting between them. CDR1 and CDR2 (germline): SGDLS, YYNGEE. CDR3 nucleotides: TGTGCCAGCAGCCCCCCTGGCGGGGAGGCCACCCCCGACACAGATACGCAGTATTTT. Amino acid sequence: CASSPPGGEATPDTDTQYF.

V usage is TRBV3-1 (or the pseudogene TRBV3-2) and J usage is TRBJ2-5, with 7 bases lining up with TRBD2. Per germline, CDR1 LGHDT and CDR2 YNNKEL (reference sequence). J gave up 5 bases and V 4 bases, and 4 bases lay outside the gene matches. The CDR3 has 13 amino acids. The CDR3 bases are TGTGCCAGCAGCCCGAGCGGGGTTGAGACCCAGTACTTC. Protein sequence: CASSPSGVETQYF.

The chain has TRBV6-5 and TRBJ1-5; D is undetermined. V gave up 5 bases and J gave up 4 bases, with 9 bases separating them. Germline CDR1 and CDR2: MNHEY and SVGAGI. There are 13 residues in the CDR3. CDR3 sequence (DNA): TGTGCCAGCAGTATTTCACAAAATCAGCCCCAGCATTTT. Encoded protein: CASSISQNQPQHF.

The rearrangement links TRBV19 to TRBJ1-5, with a tentative D call TRBD1 (5 bases). V was trimmed by 2 bases and J by 0 bases, leaving 11 bases between them. The CDR3 is 16 residues long. Germline loops: CDR1 LNHDA, CDR2 SQIVND (reference sequence). The CDR3 nucleotides are TGTGCCAGTAGTATACAGGGAGGTTATAGCAATCAGCCCCAGCATTTT. Translated: CASSIQGGYSNQPQHF.

V and J are TRBV19 and TRBJ1-2; TRBD1 matches 7 bases. Per the germline V gene, CDR1 is LNHDA and CDR2 is SQIVND (reference sequence). The V and J ends lost 1 base and 7 bases, in that order; junction bases with no gene match: 9. This CDR3 region has 15 residues. The CDR3: CASSIALDRERGYTF. CDR3 DNA sequence: TGTGCCAGTAGTATAGCCCTTGACAGGGAACGTGGCTACACCTTC.

The chain recombines TRBV10-3 with TRBJ2-5; 12 nucleotides align to TRBD1. There are 15 residues in the CDR3. V gave up 4 bases and J gave up 4 bases; unmatched junction bases: 4. Germline CDR1 and CDR2: ENHRY and SYGVKD. Here the CDR3 reads CAISGDRGRLETQYF. CDR3 DNA: TGTGCCATCAGTGGGGACAGGGGGCGCCTAGAGACCCAGTACTTC.